One sample yielded the 5 T cell receptor beta chains listed below, sequenced in a study of cytomegalovirus exposure and HLA in healthy donors. PCR employed 60 Vbeta and 13 Jbeta primers. Generated by immunoSEQ multiplex PCR, the TCRdb table keeps only in-frame clones and is missing some. This sample's table has 80,000 or so clones. Sequences were obtained from PBMCs. The receptor set was obtained from a man aged 45-60 years in good health and CMV-seropositive.

The V gene is TRBV29-1, the J gene TRBJ1-2; 8 bases agree with TRBD1. This CDR3 has 15 residues. Per the germline V gene, CDR1 is SQVTM and CDR2 is ANQGSEA. The ends lost 1 base at V and 1 base at J; junction bases unmatched: 5. DNA of the CDR3: TGCAGCGTTGAAGCGGGCAGGGGGCGTAACTATGGCTACACCTTC. Translating it yields CSVEAGRGRNYGYTF.

The chain is built from TRBV5-6 and TRBJ2-7; D uncertain. Germline V gene lookup returns CDR1 SGHDT and CDR2 YYEEEE. This CDR3 comprises 14 residues. Trimming pared 4 bases from V and 6 bases from J, leaving 17 bases between. CDR3 amino acids: CASSTLVSGSEQYF. DNA of the CDR3: TGTGCCAGCAGCACCCTGGTTTCGGGTAGCGAGCAGTACTTC.

In nucleotides, the CDR3 is TGTGCCAGCAGTTTTCCTAGCGGGAGGAGCTCCTACGAGCAGTACTTC. Translation gives CASSFPSGRSSYEQYF. The chain joins TRBV6-5 to TRBJ2-7, with 11 bases matching TRBD2. Germline-derived CDR1 and CDR2 are MNHEY and SVGAGI. V was clipped by 4 bases and J by 0 bases; unmatched bases: 5. The CDR3 consists of 16 residues.

The chain has TRBV19 and TRBJ1-5; TRBD1 aligns across 7 bases. CDR1 is LNHDA, CDR2 SQIVND, per germline (reference sequence). This CDR3 spans 12 amino acids. The V segment lost 1 base and the J segment 16 bases; nucleotides outside the gene matches: 7. The CDR3 DNA sequence: TGTGCCAGTAGTATAGGGGACAGTTCCCTACATTTT. This encodes CASSIGDSSLHF.

The V gene is TRBV6-1, the J gene TRBJ2-4, with a tentative D call TRBD1 (6 bases). The germline V and J ends were trimmed by 4 bases and 8 bases, with 12 bases remaining between them. Germline CDR1 and CDR2: MNHNS and SASEGT. CDR3 length: 13 amino acids. The CDR3 DNA is TGTGCCAGCAGTGGACAGGAGACGGACATTCAGTACTTC. This encodes CASSGQETDIQYF.